This T cell receptor beta chain was identified during a study of technical replicates of blood from a handful of donors. Method: immunoSEQ multiplex PCR; TCRdb's copy keeps in-frame clones and lacks some. The data contain about 72,000 clones, about 95% of them seen just once; the ten biggest clones take up 0.24%. Germline V gives CDR1 MNHNS, CDR2 SASEGT. The trim removed 0 bases at V and 6 bases at J, leaving 3 bases unmatched. The CDR3 loop spans 14 amino acids. The sample taken for sequencing was T cells isolated from PBMCs. The gene calls are TRBV6-1 and TRBJ2-7; TRBD2 matches 9 bases. The sequence came from a human donor in good health. The CDR3 DNA is TGTGCCAGCAGTGAAGCCCTAGCGGGGATCGAGCAGTACTTC. As protein: CASSEALAGIEQYF.